This is a list of T cell receptor beta chains from one sample in a study of blood T cell repertoires in COVID-19. Repertoires were generated with immunoSEQ multiplex PCR, while TCRdb's copy carries only in-frame clones and drops some. The top ten hold under 5% of the sample, which has just over 75,000 clones, around 90% seen once. Sequencing was performed on peripheral blood. These receptors originate from a woman of 80 years or more with active or convalescent COVID-19. Each CDR3 is given with its conserved first and last residue. D genes are given only for firm matches. The size field is filled for only some rows; it gives once, few, many or a size class.

>14|few|TRBV6-5|-|TRBJ1-2
CASSYSGGNYGYTF
TGTGCCAGCAGTTACTCCGGGGGAAACTATGGCTACACCTTC
>12|-|TRBV5-6|-|TRBJ1-1
CASSLGASEAFF
TGTGCCAGCAGCTTGGGAGCCTCTGAAGCTTTCTTT
>14|-|TRBV9|-|TRBJ1-1
CASSVDGENTEAFF
TGTGCCAGCAGCGTAGACGGGGAGAACACTGAAGCTTTCTTT
>15|-|TRBV2|-|TRBJ2-1
CASSWGGPTYNEQFF
TGTGCCTCATCATGGGGCGGTCCTACCTACAATGAGCAGTTCTTC
>13|-|TRBV7-6|-|TRBJ2-3
CASSSLSTDTQYF
TGTGCCAGCAGCTCCCTTAGCACAGATACGCAGTATTTT
>14|-|TRBV19|-|TRBJ2-7
CASSIGPGTYEQYF
TGTGCCAGTAGTATCGGGCCGGGGACCTACGAGCAGTACTTC
>12|once|TRBV6-1|-|TRBJ2-5
CASSEASETQYF
TGTGCCAGCAGTGAAGCGAGTGAGACCCAGTACTTC
>15|-|TRBV4-1|-|TRBJ1-6
CASSPLGLPNSPLHF
TGCGCCAGCAGCCCCTTAGGACTTCCGAATTCACCCCTCCACTTT
>13|-|TRBV6-5|-|TRBJ1-2
CASSYGANYGYTF
TGTGCCAGCAGTTACGGAGCTAACTATGGCTACACCTTC
>18|-|TRBV4-1|TRBD2|TRBJ2-5
CASSQGTSGREWVETQYF
TGCGCCAGCAGCCAGGGGACTAGCGGGAGGGAATGGGTGGAGACCCAGTACTTC
>15|-|TRBV7-8|-|TRBJ2-7
CASSSQRLRTYEQYF
TGTGCCAGCAGTTCACAACGCCTCAGAACCTACGAGCAGTACTTC
>18|-|TRBV5-5|TRBD2|TRBJ2-7
CASRQTGTSGISPYEQYF
TGTGCCAGCAGGCAGACCGGGACTAGCGGGATAAGCCCCTACGAGCAGTACTTC
>12|-|TRBV28|-|TRBJ1-2
CASSFAMGGYTF
TGTGCCAGCAGTTTTGCGATGGGCGGCTACACCTTC
>15|once|TRBV30|TRBD2|TRBJ2-3
CAWKVGLAVTDTQYF
TGTGCCTGGAAGGTTGGACTAGCGGTCACAGATACGCAGTATTTT
>15|-|TRBV28|TRBD1|TRBJ1-6
CASSPSVRGRSPLHF
TGTGCCAGCAGTCCCTCCGTCAGGGGGCGTTCACCCCTCCACTTT
>13|-|TRBV29-1|-|TRBJ2-4
CSVEGAAKNIQYF
TGCAGCGTTGAGGGGGCGGCCAAAAACATTCAGTACTTC
>19|few|TRBV6-6|-|TRBJ1-6
CASSLYLDRSSSYNSPLHF
TGTGCCAGCAGTCTCTACCTTGACAGGTCAAGCTCCTATAATTCACCCCTCCACTTT
>15|once|TRBV3-1/TRBV3-2|-|TRBJ1-2
CASSQGRIGGGGYTF
TGTGCCAGCAGCCAAGGACGGATCGGGGGGGGTGGCTACACCTTC
>18|-|TRBV10-1|TRBD1|TRBJ2-7
CASSEWSRDRESSYEQYF
TGCGCCAGCAGTGAGTGGAGCCGGGACAGGGAAAGCTCCTACGAGCAGTACTTC
>16|once|TRBV18|TRBD2|TRBJ2-5
CASSHRTSGREETQYF
TGTGCCAGCTCACACCGAACTAGCGGGAGGGAGGAGACCCAGTACTTC
>14|-|TRBV9|-|TRBJ1-2
CASSPAGINYGYTF
TGTGCCAGCAGCCCAGCAGGCATAAACTATGGCTACACCTTC
>14|-|TRBV28|-|TRBJ2-5
CASSLGRGRWAQYF
TGTGCCAGCAGTTTGGGGCGGGGGCGCTGGGCCCAGTACTTC
>15|-|TRBV7-2|TRBD2|TRBJ2-1
CASSLAGASYNEQFF
TGTGCCAGCAGCCTAGCGGGGGCCTCCTACAATGAGCAGTTCTTC
>12|-|TRBV29-1|-|TRBJ2-3
CSVDLGTDTQYF
TGCAGCGTTGATCTTGGCACAGATACGCAGTATTTT
>15|-|TRBV28|-|TRBJ2-6
CASSLAGSGANVLTF
TGTGCCAGCAGTTTAGCGGGCTCTGGGGCCAACGTCCTGACTTTC
>15|once|TRBV28|-|TRBJ1-6
CASSLYGLTNSPLHF
TGTGCCAGCAGTTTATACGGACTGACTAATTCACCCCTCCACTTT
>14|once|TRBV29-1|TRBD2|TRBJ2-7
CSVALAGGPYEQYF
TGCAGCGTCGCTCTAGCGGGAGGGCCGTACGAGCAGTACTTC
>12|-|TRBV6-5|-|TRBJ2-1
CASSSPSGQQFF
TGTGCCAGCAGTTCCCCCAGCGGGCAGCAGTTCTTC
>15|-|TRBV5-1|TRBD2|TRBJ2-7
CASSPGTAGVLEQYF
TGCGCCAGCAGCCCGGGGACCGCGGGAGTTCTCGAGCAGTACTTC
>13|-|TRBV4-3|TRBD1|TRBJ2-7
CASSRDRDYEQYF
TGCGCCAGCAGCCGGGACAGAGATTACGAGCAGTACTTC
>12|once|TRBV15|-|TRBJ2-5
CATSPRRGTQYF
TGTGCCACCAGCCCTAGGAGGGGGACCCAGTACTTC
>21|-|TRBV4-1|TRBD2|TRBJ2-3
CASSQLPTSGGPWAAQDTQYF
TGCGCCAGCAGCCAACTCCCGACTAGCGGGGGCCCATGGGCGGCACAAGATACGCAGTATTTT
>15|-|TRBV7-2|TRBD1|TRBJ1-1
CASSLGWDRNTEAFF
TGTGCCAGCAGCTTAGGCTGGGACAGGAACACTGAAGCTTTCTTT
>16|-|TRBV7-8|TRBD1|TRBJ2-3
CASSIRQGYSTDTQYF
TGTGCCAGCAGCATCCGACAGGGGTACAGCACAGATACGCAGTATTTT
>14|-|TRBV30|-|TRBJ1-6
CAWSVVEGRSPLHF
TGTGCCTGGAGTGTAGTGGAGGGGAGGTCACCCCTCCACTTT
>15|-|TRBV5-6|TRBD2|TRBJ2-1
CASSFPSGRDNEQFF
TGTGCCAGCAGCTTCCCTAGCGGGAGGGATAATGAGCAGTTCTTC
>14|once|TRBV28|TRBD1|TRBJ1-2
CASKGTGGNYGYTF
TGTGCCTCCAAAGGGACAGGGGGGAACTATGGCTACACCTTC
>15|-|TRBV18|TRBD2|TRBJ2-1
CASSLGTSASNEQFF
TGTGCCAGCTCACTAGGGACTAGCGCTTCGAATGAGCAGTTCTTC
>14|-|TRBV10-1|TRBD1|TRBJ2-7
CASRGTGLSYEQYF
TGCGCCAGCAGGGGGACAGGACTTTCCTACGAGCAGTACTTC
>16|-|TRBV4-3|-|TRBJ2-7
CASSQKGGAGIHEQYF
TGCGCCAGCAGCCAGAAAGGGGGAGCGGGAATCCACGAGCAGTACTTC
>13|-|TRBV13|-|TRBJ1-1
CASSYRTVTEAFF
TGTGCCAGCAGCTACCGGACAGTTACTGAAGCTTTCTTT